This T cell receptor (beta chain) was observed in a study of T cell repertoires in cytomegalovirus infection. The germline V and J ends were trimmed by 2 bases and 5 bases, with 9 bases remaining between them. This CDR3 contains 13 residues. This clonotype was observed a few times. Each CDR3 protein is one row after TCRdb ran MiXCR on the reads. The repertoire includes about 260,000 distinct CDR3 sequences, approximately 14% of them detected once, and 8.5% to 10% sits in the top ten. The receptor's source is a human donor in good health (CMV status not recorded). Some clones in this sample may be carry-over from other donors' samples. The specimen was PBMCs. The chain uses TRBV12-3 or TRBV12-4 and TRBJ1-1; D call uncertain. The CDR3 DNA reads TGTGCCAGCAGTTTACAGTTCGGGACTGAAGCTTTCTTT. Protein sequence: CASSLQFGTEAFF.